Following are 7 T cell receptor beta chains from one sample sequenced in a study of blood T cell repertoires in COVID-19. Generated by immunoSEQ multiplex PCR, the TCRdb table keeps only in-frame clones and is missing some. The sample shows hundreds of thousands of clones, about four fifths of them seen only once. Sequencing input: peripheral blood. Source of these receptors: a woman aged 45-60 years who had recovered from COVID-19.

The V and J genes are TRBV28 and TRBJ2-2; TRBD1 agrees at 8 bases. Germline V gene lookup returns CDR1 MDHEN and CDR2 SYDVKM. CDR3 length equals 16 residues. V lost 8 bases to trimming and J lost 3 bases; unmatched junction nucleotides: 11. CDR3: CASRLSGTGHTGELFF. DNA of the CDR3: TGTGCCAGCCGACTTTCTGGGACAGGACACACCGGGGAGCTGTTTTTT.

The V gene is TRBV18, the J gene TRBJ1-6; D is perhaps TRBD1 (6 bases). Trimming cost V 4 bases and J 5 bases, with 15 bases left between them. The germline V gene encodes CDR1 KGHSH and CDR2 LQKENI. This CDR3 comprises 16 residues. The CDR3 DNA reads as TGTGCCAGCTCACGAAGCGGACAGCCGGATAATTCACCCCTCCACTTT. Translating gives CASSRSGQPDNSPLHF.

V is TRBV3-1 (or the pseudogene TRBV3-2) and J is TRBJ2-4, with 8 positions matching TRBD1. Trimming cost V 0 bases and J 5 bases; bases outside gene matches: 9. Germline loops: CDR1 LGHDT, CDR2 YNNKEL (reference sequence). CDR3 length: 17 amino acids. The CDR3 sequence: CASSQDRQGAFENIQYF. The DNA for the CDR3 is TGTGCCAGCAGCCAAGATCGGCAGGGGGCGTTCGAAAACATTCAGTACTTC.

The chain employs TRBV5-4 and TRBJ2-2; weak D call: TRBD1 (5 bases). The CDR3 contains 15 residues. The germline V gene has CDR1 SGHNT and CDR2 YYREEE (reference sequence). Trimming removed 0 bases from V and 1 base from J, with 7 bases in between. For the CDR3, the DNA is TGTGCCAGCAGCTTGGACCAGGGGAACACCGGGGAGCTGTTTTTT. It is translated as CASSLDQGNTGELFF.

The chain couples TRBV28 to TRBJ1-2; 10 bases map to TRBD1. V dropped 3 bases and J dropped 4; count of bases not matched to a gene: 2. CDR1 is MDHEN and CDR2 is SYDVKM in the germline V gene. This CDR3 is built from 14 residues. The CDR3 DNA is TGTGCCAGCAGTTTGGACAGGGGGATCTATGGCTACACCTTC. It is translated as CASSLDRGIYGYTF.

V is TRBV7-3 and J is TRBJ2-2; 7 nucleotides line up with TRBD1. V lost 4 bases, J lost 6 bases, and 5 bases stayed unmatched. This CDR3 region has 14 residues. Looked up from germline, CDR1 is SGHTA and CDR2 is FQGTGA. The CDR3: CASSSGQASGELFF. The DNA of the CDR3 is TGTGCCAGCAGCTCCGGACAGGCGTCCGGGGAGCTGTTTTTT.

The chain links TRBV29-1 to TRBJ1-1; TRBD1 matches 8 bases. The junction had 14 bases not matched to a gene; V was cut back by 7 bases and J by 4 bases. CDR3 length: 15 amino acids. Germline V gives CDR1 SQVTM, CDR2 ANQGSEA. CDR3 region: CSGRLRGQAVTEAFF. Written as DNA, the CDR3 is TGCAGCGGAAGGCTTCGGGGACAGGCGGTCACTGAAGCTTTCTTT.